This T cell receptor beta chain is from a study of immune evolution from preneoplasia to lung adenocarcinoma. Per the germline V gene, CDR1 is GTSNPN and CDR2 is SVGIG (reference sequence). The CDR3 totals 17 residues. V was trimmed by 2 bases and J by 0 bases, leaving 20 bases between them. The data were produced by immunoSEQ multiplex PCR, yet TCRdb's version contains in-frame clones alone and is incomplete. The table records several thousand clones, roughly 80% of them present only once. The sequence was collected from a person aged 65 to 79 with lung adenocarcinoma. Sequencing was carried out using FFPE adjacent normal lung tissue. The chain couples TRBV30 to TRBJ2-7; D not certain. CDR3 amino acids: CAWSNPPDSWGSYEQYF. CDR3 nucleotide sequence: TGTGCCTGGAGTAACCCCCCCGACTCTTGGGGCTCCTACGAGCAGTACTTC.